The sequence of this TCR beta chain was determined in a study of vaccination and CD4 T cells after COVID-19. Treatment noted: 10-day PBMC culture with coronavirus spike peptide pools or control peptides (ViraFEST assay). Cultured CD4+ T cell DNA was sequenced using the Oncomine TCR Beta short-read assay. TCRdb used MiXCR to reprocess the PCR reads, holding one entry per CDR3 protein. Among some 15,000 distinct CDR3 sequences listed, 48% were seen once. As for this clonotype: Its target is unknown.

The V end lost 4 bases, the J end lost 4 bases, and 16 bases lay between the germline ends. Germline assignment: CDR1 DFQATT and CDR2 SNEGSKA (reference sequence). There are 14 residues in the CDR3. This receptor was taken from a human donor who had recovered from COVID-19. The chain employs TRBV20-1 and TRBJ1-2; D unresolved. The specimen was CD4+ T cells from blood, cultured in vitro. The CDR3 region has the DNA TGCAGTGCTAAGAAAGACGTGTTCGTCTATGGCTACACCTTC. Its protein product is CSAKKDVFVYGYTF.